Listed below are T cell receptor beta chains from one sample, sequenced in a study of early T cells in non-severe SARS-CoV-2 infection. MiXCR, run by TCRdb on the 5' RACE reads, gives a single entry per CDR3 protein. The profile shows about 55,000 distinct CDR3 sequences, around 12% of them singletons. The sequencing sample was made of whole blood. The receptors stem from an adult who was a healthcare worker with PCR-confirmed SARS-CoV-2 infection or an uninfected control (not recorded which). Both conserved end residues are part of each CDR3. D genes are given only for firm matches. Only some rows state a clone size, as once, few, many or a class for expanded clones.

>TRBJ2-1|12|NA|few|TRBV7-9
CASSPTGLWQFF
TGTGCCAGCAGCCCTACCGGACTTTGGCAGTTCTTC
>TRBJ2-1|16|NA|NA|TRBV20-1
CSIQGGTGSSYNEQFF
TGCAGTATTCAGGGGGGGACTGGGAGCTCCTACAATGAGCAGTTCTTC
>TRBJ1-4|15|NA|few|TRBV12-3/TRBV12-4
CASSPSKMANEKLFF
TGTGCCAGCAGCCCCTCGAAAATGGCTAATGAAAAACTGTTTTTT
>TRBJ1-1|12|NA|few|TRBV20-1
CSARGGNTEAFF
TGCAGTGCTAGGGGGGGGAACACTGAAGCTTTCTTT
>TRBJ2-1|18|TRBD2|NA|TRBV28
CASSPHELADSPYNEQFF
TGTGCCAGCAGTCCCCATGAACTAGCGGATAGCCCTTACAATGAGCAGTTCTTC
>TRBJ2-1|16|NA|few|TRBV4-1
CASSQGGGKTYNEQFF
TGCGCCAGCAGCCAAGGCGGCGGGAAGACCTACAATGAGCAGTTCTTC
>TRBJ1-5|15|NA|many|TRBV20-1
CSAITGVSSNQPQHF
TGCAGTGCTATAACAGGAGTGAGTAGCAATCAGCCCCAGCATTTT
>TRBJ2-2|14|NA|many|TRBV7-6
CASSLTENTGELFF
TGTGCCAGCAGCTTAACGGAGAACACCGGGGAGCTGTTTTTT
>TRBJ1-1|15|NA|NA|TRBV3-1
CASSQDLRVNTEAFF
TGTGCCAGCAGCCAAGATCTGAGGGTGAACACTGAAGCTTTCTTT
>TRBJ2-1|16|TRBD2|many|TRBV11-2
CASRFFGLAGSDEQFF
TGTGCCAGCAGATTCTTTGGACTAGCGGGCTCTGATGAGCAGTTCTTC
>TRBJ1-2|11|NA|NA|TRBV28
CASSTGHGYTF
TGTGCCAGTTCAACAGGGCATGGCTACACCTTC
>TRBJ2-7|15|TRBD2|NA|TRBV19
CASSIGGGETYEQYF
TGTGCCAGTAGTATCGGCGGGGGAGAGACCTACGAGCAGTACTTC
>TRBJ1-2|11|TRBD1|many|TRBV30
CARRTGDGYTF
TGTGCCAGACGGACAGGAGATGGCTACACCTTC
>TRBJ2-1|13|TRBD1|many|TRBV2
CASNGQGYNEQFF
TGTGCCAGCAACGGACAGGGGTACAATGAGCAGTTCTTC
>TRBJ1-3|17|NA|many|TRBV6-5
CASSYSAGASSGNTIYF
TGTGCCAGCAGTTACTCGGCGGGGGCAAGCTCTGGAAACACCATATATTTT